Following are 10 T cell receptor beta chains from one sample sequenced in a study of human T cells and chemical hapten exposure. The library put unique molecular identifiers onto individual cDNA molecules. From the reads, TCRdb called clonotypes with MiXCR, one entry per CDR3 protein. The sample records about 120,000 distinct CDR3 sequences, about 7.7% being singletons. Extraction yielded total RNA from whole blood (unfractionated). What was sequenced was whole blood. These receptors were taken from a human donor in good health. Some clones in this sample may be carry-over from other donors' samples.

This clonotype was seen only a few times. CDR3 loop: CASVIQGRTGELFF. For the CDR3, the DNA is TGTGCCAGCGTTATACAGGGCAGGACCGGGGAGCTGTTTTTT. The chain combines TRBV6-1 with TRBJ2-2; possible D gene TRBD1, 6 bases. The CDR3 has 14 residues. Trimming removed 8 bases at V and 5 bases at J, with 15 bases between. Germline V lookup: CDR1 MNHNS, CDR2 SASEGT.

This clonotype has a count of ten or more. This chain joins TRBV7-9 and TRBJ1-5; TRBD1 aligns across 10 bases. The CDR3 consists of 16 residues. Trimming removed 3 bases from V and 3 bases from J; junction bases left unmatched: 5. The germline V gene has CDR1 SEHNR and CDR2 FQNEAQ (reference sequence). This CDR3 reads CASSFGTGANNQPQHF. CDR3 coding DNA: TGTGCCAGCAGCTTTGGGACAGGGGCCAACAATCAGCCCCAGCATTTT.

The CDR3 DNA reads as TGTGCCAGCAGTCGGACTAGCGGGGGGCTAGATACGCAGTATTTT. It yields the protein CASSRTSGGLDTQYF. V gene TRBV12-3 or TRBV12-4 combines with J gene TRBJ2-3; 14 bases are a match to TRBD2. Trimming removed 5 bases from V and 5 bases from J; junction bases left unmatched: 3. This CDR3 contains 15 residues.

This chain connects TRBV5-1 to TRBJ2-7; D gene ambiguous. CDR1 SGHRS and CDR2 YFSETQ come from the germline V gene. The germline V and J ends were trimmed by 0 bases and 0 bases, with 7 bases remaining between them. The length of the CDR3 is 14 residues. The CDR3: CASSLGRTSYEQYF. The DNA for the CDR3 is TGCGCCAGCAGCTTGGGCAGAACCTCCTACGAGCAGTACTTC.

The rearrangement joins TRBV11-2 to TRBJ1-4, with D possibly being TRBD1 (6 bases). V lost 3 bases, J lost 8 bases, and 19 bases lay in between. In germline, CDR1 is SGHAT, CDR2 FQNNGV. The CDR3 runs to 16 residues. The CDR3 nucleotides are TGTGCCAGCAGCTTTAGGGGACCGGGACAAGCGGAAAAACTGTTTTTT. This translates into CASSFRGPGQAEKLFF.

This chain uses TRBV6-2 or TRBV6-3 with TRBJ2-2; maybe TRBD1 (5 bases). Germline V gene sequence: CDR1 MNHEY, CDR2 SVGEGT. V was cut by 7 bases and J by 3 bases, with 12 bases left in between. CDR3 length: 14 amino acids. In DNA form, the CDR3 reads TGTGCCAGCACGCGGCAGGGCCACACCGGGGAGCTGTTTTTT. It is translated as CASTRQGHTGELFF.

This clonotype was recorded at least ten times. This chain links TRBV4-3 with TRBJ2-1; TRBD2 aligns across 10 bases. The CDR3 totals 16 residues. V lost 0 bases, J lost 4 bases, and 3 bases stayed unmatched. The germline V gene has CDR1 LGHNA and CDR2 YSLEER. The CDR3 nucleotides are TGCGCCAGCAGCCAAGATCTAGCGGGGGTGTACAATGAGCAGTTCTTC. Translation: CASSQDLAGVYNEQFF.

The chain links TRBV15 to TRBJ1-2; D is perhaps TRBD1 (6 bases). V was shortened by 1 base and J by 6 bases, with 15 bases between the two germline ends. Germline assignment: CDR1 LNHNV and CDR2 YYDKDF (reference sequence). The CDR3 runs 15 residues. The CDR3 coding sequence is TGTGCCACCAGCAGAGGTGGACAGTCGAACGATGGCTACACCTTC. This translates into CATSRGGQSNDGYTF.

This clonotype was found many times. CDR3 sequence reads: CASSSRELGLAGVDNNEQFF. The CDR3, as DNA: TGTGCCAGCAGCTCTAGGGAACTGGGACTAGCGGGAGTAGACAACAATGAGCAGTTCTTC. V usage is TRBV7-9 and J usage is TRBJ2-1; 14 bases are shared with TRBD2. Germline V lookup: CDR1 SEHNR, CDR2 FQNEAQ (reference sequence). The CDR3 runs 20 residues. Germline trimming cut 4 bases from V and 5 bases from J; bases unmatched to any gene: 16. Based on the CDR3 plus reference TRBV7-9 and TRBJ2-1, the full variable domain is DTGVSQNPRHKITKRGQNVTFRCDPISEHNRLYWYRQTLGQGPEFLTYFQNEAQLEKSRLLSDRFSAERPKGSFSTLEIQRTEQGDSAMYLCASSSRELGLAGVDNNEQFFGPGTRLTVL.

This clonotype has a handful of counts. V and J are TRBV29-1 and TRBJ2-3, with 8 bases matching TRBD2. The V segment lost 0 bases and the J segment 5 bases; nucleotides outside the gene matches: 7. The CDR3 contains 15 residues. The germline CDR1 and CDR2 sequences are SQVTM and ANQGSEA. DNA for the CDR3: TGCAGCGTTGAAGATGGTGCCGGGGGGGGAGATACGCAGTATTTT. It yields the protein CSVEDGAGGGDTQYF.